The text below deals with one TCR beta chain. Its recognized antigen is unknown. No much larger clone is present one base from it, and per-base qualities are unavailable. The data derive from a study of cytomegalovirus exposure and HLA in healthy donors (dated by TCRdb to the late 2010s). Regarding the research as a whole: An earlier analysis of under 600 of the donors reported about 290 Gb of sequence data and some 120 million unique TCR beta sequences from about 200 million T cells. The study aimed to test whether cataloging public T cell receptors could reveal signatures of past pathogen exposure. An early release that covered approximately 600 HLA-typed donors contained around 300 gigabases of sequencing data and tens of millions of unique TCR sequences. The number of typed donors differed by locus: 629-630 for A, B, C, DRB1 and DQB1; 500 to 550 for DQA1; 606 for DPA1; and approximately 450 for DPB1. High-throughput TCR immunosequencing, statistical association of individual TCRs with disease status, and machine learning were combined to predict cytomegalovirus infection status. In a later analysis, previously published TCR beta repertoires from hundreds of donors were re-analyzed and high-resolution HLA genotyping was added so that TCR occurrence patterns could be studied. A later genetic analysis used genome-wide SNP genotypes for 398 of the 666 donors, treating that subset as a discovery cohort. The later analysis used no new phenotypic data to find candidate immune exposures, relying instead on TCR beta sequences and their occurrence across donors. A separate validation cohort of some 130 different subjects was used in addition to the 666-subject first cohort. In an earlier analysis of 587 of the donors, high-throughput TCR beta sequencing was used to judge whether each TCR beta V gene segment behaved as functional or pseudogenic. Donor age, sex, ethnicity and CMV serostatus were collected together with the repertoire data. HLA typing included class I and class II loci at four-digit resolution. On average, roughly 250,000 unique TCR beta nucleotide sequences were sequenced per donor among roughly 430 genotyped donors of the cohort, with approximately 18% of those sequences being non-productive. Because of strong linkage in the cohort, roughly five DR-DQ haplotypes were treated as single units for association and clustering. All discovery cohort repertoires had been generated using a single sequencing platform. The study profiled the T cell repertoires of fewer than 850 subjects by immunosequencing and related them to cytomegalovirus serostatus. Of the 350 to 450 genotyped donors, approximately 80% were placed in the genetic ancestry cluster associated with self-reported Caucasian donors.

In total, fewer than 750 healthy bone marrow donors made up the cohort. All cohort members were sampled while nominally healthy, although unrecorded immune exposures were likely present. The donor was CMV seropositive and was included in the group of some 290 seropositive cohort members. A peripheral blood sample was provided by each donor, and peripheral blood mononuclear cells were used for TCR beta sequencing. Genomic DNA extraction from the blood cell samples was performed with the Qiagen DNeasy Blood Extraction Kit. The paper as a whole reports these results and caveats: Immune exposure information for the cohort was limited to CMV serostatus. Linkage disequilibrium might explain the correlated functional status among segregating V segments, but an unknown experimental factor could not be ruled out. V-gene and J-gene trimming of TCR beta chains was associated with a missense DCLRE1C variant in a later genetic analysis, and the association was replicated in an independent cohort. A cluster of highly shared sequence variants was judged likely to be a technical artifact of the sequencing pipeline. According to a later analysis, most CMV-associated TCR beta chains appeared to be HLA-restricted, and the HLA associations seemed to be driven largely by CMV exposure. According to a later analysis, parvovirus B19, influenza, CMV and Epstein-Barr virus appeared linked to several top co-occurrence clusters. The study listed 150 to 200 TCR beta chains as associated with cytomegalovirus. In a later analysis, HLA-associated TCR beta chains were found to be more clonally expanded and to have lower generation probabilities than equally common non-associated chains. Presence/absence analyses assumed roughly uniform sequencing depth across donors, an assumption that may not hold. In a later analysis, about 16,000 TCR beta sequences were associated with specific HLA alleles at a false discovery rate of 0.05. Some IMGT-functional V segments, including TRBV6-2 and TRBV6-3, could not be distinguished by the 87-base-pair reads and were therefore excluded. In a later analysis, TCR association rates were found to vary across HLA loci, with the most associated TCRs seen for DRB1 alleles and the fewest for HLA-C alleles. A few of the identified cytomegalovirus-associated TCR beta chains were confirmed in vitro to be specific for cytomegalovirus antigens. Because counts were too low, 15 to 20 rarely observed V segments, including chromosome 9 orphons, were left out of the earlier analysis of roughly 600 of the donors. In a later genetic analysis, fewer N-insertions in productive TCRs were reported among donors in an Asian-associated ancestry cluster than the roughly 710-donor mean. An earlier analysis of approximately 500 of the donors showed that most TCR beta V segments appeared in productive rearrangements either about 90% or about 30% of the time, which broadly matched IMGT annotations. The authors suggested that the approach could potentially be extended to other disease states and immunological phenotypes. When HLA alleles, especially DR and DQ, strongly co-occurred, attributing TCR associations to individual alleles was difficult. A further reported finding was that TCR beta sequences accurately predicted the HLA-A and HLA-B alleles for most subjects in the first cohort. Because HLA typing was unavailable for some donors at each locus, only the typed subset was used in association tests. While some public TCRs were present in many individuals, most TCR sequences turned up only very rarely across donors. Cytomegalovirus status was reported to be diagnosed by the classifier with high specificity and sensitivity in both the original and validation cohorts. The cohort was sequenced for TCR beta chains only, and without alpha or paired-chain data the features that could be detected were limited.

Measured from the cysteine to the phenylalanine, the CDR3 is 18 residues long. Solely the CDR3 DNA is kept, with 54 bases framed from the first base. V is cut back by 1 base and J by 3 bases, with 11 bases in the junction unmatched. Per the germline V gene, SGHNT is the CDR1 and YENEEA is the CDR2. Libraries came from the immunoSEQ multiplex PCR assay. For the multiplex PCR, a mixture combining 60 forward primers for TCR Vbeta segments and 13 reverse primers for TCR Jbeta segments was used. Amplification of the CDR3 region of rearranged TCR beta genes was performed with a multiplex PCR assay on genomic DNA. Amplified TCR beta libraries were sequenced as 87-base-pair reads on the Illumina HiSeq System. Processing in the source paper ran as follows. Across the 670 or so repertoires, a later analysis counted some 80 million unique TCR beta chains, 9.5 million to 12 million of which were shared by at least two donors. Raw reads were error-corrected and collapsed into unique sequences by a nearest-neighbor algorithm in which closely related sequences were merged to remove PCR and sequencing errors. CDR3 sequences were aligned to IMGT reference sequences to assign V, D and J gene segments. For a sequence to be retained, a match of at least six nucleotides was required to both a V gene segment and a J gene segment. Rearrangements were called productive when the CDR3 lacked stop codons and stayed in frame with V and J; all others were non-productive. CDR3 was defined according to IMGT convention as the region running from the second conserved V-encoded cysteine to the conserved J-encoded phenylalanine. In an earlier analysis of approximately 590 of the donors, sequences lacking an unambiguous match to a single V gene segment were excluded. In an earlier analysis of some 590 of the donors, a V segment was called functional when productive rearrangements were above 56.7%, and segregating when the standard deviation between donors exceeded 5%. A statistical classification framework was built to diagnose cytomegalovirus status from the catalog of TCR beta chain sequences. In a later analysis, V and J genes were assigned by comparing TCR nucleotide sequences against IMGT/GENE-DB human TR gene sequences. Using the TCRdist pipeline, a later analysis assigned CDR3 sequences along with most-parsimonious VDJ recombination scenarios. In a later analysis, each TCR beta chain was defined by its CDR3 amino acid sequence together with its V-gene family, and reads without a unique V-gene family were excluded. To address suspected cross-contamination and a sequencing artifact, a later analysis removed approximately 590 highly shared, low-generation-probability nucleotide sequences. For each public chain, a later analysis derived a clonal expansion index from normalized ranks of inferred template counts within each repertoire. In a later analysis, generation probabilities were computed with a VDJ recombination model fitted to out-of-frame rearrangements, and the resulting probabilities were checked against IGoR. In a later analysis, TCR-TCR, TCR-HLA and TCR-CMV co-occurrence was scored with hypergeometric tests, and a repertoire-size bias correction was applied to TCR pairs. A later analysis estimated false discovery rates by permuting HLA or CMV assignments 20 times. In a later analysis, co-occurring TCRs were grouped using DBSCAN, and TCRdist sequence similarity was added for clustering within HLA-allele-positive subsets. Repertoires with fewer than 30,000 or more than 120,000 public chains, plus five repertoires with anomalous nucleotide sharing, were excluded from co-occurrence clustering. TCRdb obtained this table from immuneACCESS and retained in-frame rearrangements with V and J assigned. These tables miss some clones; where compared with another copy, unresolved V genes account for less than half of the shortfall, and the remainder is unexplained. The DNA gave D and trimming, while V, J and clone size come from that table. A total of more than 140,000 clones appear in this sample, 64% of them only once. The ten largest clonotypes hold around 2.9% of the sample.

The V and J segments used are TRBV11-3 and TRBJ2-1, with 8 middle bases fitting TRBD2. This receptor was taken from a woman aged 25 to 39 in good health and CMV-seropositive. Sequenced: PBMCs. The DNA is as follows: TGTGCCAGCAGCTTAGGGAGCGGGAGAGGTTCGGGCTACAATGAGCAGTTCTTC. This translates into CASSLGSGRGSGYNEQFF.